The clone carrying this T cell receptor beta chain was picked up one time. Its target is unknown. It may be a read error: a sequence one base away is much more abundant. This sample is drawn from a study of blood T cells in healthy people across ages. Background on the study: There was about one barcoded beta molecule captured by template switching per two T cells.

Each of the donors had 9 to 10 milliliters of peripheral blood drawn into EDTA-treated Vacutainer tubes. At least 7 million PBMCs were isolated per sample. The second PCR ran roughly 7 to 12 cycles with a sample-barcoded 5' primer and J-beta primers. TCRdb re-called the 5' RACE reads through MiXCR, storing one row per CDR3 protein. The data contain about 500,000 distinct CDR3 sequences, 24% of them singletons. V shed 7 bases and J shed 1 base, with 11 bases lying between them. Looked up from germline, CDR1 is SGDLS and CDR2 is YYNGEE. There are 14 residues in the CDR3. Study-wide findings and caveats: The diversity estimates, figures obtained from one million T cells, were considered underestimates.

These data also formed part of another study, on T cells of mothers and their children.

The receptor was isolated from a boy aged 5-17 years in good health. This rearrangement joins TRBV9 to TRBJ2-2; no reliable D call. Input material: blood. The CDR3 region has the DNA TGTGCCAGCTCCAATTCCGGGAACACCGGGGAGCTGTTTTTT. Amino acid sequence: CASSNSGNTGELFF. The full variable domain, completed using reference TRBV9 and TRBJ2-2, is DSGVTQTPKHLITATGQRVTLRCSPRSGDLSVYWYQQSLDQGLQFLIQYYNGEERAKGNILERFSAQQFPDLHSELNLSSLELGDSALYFCASSNSGNTGELFFGEGSRLTVL.